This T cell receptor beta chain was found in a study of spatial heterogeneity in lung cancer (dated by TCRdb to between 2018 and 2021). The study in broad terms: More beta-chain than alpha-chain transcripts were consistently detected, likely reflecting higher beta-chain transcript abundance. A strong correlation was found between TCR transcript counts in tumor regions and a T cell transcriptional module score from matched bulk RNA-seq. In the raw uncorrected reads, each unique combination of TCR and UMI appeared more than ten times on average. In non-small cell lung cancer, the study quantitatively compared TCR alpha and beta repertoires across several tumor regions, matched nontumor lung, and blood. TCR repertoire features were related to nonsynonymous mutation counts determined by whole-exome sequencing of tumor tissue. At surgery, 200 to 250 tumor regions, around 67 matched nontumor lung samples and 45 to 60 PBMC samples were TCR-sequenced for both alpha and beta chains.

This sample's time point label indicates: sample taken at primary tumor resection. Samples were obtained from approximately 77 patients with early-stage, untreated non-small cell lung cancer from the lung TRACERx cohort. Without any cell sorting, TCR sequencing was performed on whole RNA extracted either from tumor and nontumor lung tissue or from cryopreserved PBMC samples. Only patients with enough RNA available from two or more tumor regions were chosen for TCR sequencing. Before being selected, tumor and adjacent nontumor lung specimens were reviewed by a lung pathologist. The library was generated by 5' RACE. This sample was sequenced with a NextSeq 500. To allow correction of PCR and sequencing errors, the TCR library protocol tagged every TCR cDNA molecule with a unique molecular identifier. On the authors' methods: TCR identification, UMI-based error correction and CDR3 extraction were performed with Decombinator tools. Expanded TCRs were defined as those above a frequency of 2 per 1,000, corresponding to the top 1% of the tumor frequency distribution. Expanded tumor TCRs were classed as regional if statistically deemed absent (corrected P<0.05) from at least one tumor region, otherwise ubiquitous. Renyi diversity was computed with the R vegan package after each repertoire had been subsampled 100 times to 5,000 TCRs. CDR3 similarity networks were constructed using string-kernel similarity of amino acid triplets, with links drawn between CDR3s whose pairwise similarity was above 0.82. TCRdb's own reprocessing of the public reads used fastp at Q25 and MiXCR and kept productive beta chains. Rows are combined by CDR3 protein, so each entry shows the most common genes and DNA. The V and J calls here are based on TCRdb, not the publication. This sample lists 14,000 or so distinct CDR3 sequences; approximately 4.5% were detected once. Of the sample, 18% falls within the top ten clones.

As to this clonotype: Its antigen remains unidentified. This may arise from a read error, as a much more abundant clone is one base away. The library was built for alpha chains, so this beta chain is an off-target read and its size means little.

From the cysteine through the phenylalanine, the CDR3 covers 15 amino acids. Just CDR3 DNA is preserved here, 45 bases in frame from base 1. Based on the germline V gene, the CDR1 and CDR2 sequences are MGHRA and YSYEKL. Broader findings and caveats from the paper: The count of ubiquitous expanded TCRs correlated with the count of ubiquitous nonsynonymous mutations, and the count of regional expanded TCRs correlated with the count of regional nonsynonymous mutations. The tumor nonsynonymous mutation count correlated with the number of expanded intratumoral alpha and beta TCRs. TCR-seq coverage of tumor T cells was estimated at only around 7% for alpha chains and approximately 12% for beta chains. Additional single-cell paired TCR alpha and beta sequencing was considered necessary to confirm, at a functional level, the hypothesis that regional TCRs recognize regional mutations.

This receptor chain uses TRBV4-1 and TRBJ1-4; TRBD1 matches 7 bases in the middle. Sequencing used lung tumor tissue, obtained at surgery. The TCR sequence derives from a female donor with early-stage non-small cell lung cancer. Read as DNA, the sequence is TGCGCCGGCAGCCGTCACAGGGGAGGCGATGAAAAACTGTTTTTT. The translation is CAGSRHRGGDEKLFF.